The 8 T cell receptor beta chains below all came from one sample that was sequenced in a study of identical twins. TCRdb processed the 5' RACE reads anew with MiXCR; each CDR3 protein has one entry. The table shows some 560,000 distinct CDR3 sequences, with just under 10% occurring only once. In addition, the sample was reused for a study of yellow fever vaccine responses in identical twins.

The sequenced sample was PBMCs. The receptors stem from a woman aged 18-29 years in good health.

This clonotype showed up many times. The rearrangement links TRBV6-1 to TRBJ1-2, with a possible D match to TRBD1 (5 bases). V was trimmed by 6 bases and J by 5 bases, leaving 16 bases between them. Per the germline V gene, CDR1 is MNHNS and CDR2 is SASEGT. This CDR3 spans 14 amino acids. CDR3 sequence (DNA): TGTGCCAGCAGGGCGACAACAGGTCTTTATGGCTACACCTTC. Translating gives CASRATTGLYGYTF.

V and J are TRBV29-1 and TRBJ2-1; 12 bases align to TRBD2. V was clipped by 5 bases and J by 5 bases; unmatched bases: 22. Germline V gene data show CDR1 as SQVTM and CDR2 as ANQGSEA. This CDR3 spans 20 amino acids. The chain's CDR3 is CSVPRSGMTSGSYLDNEQFF. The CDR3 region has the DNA TGCAGCGTTCCGAGGTCAGGCATGACTAGCGGGAGTTATTTAGACAATGAGCAGTTCTTC.

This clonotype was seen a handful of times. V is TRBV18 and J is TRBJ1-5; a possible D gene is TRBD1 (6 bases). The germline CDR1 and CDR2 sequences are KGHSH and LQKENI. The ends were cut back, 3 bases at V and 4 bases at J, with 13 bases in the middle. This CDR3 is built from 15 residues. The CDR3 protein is CASSPLGGANQPQHF. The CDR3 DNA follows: TGTGCCAGCTCACCTCTCGGGGGGGCGAATCAGCCCCAGCATTTT.

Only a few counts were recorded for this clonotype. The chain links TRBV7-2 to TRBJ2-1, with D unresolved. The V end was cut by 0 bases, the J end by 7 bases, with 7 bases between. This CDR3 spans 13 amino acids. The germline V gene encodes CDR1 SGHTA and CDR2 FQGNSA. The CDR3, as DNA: TGTGCCAGCAGCTTAGCCTGGGTTAATGAGCAGTTCTTC. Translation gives CASSLAWVNEQFF.

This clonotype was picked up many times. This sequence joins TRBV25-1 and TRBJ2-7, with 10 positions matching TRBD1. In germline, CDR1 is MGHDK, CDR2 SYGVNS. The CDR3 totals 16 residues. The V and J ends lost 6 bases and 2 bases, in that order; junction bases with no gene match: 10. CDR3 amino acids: CASRGRGQGPPYEQYF. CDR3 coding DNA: TGTGCCAGCAGGGGAAGGGGACAGGGGCCCCCCTACGAGCAGTACTTC.

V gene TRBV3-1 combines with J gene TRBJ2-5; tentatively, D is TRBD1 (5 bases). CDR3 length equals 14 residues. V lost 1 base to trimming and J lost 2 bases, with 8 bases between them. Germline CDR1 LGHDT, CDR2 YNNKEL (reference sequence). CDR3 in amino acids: CASSQGQRQETQYF. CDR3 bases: TGTGCCAGCAGCCAAGGACAGCGACAAGAGACCCAGTACTTC.

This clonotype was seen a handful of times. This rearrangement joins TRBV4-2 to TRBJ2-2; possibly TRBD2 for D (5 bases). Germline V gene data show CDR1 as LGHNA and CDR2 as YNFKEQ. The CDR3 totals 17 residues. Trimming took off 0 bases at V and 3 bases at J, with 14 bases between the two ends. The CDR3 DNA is TGTGCCAGCAGCCAAGATCGTTCTAGCTCCTACACCGGGGAGCTGTTTTTT. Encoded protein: CASSQDRSSSYTGELFF.

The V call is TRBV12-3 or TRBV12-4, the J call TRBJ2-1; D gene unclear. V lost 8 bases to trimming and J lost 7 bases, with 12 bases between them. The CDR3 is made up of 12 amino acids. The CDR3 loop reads CASGWAENEQFF. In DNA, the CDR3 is TGTGCCAGCGGTTGGGCCGAAAATGAGCAGTTCTTC.